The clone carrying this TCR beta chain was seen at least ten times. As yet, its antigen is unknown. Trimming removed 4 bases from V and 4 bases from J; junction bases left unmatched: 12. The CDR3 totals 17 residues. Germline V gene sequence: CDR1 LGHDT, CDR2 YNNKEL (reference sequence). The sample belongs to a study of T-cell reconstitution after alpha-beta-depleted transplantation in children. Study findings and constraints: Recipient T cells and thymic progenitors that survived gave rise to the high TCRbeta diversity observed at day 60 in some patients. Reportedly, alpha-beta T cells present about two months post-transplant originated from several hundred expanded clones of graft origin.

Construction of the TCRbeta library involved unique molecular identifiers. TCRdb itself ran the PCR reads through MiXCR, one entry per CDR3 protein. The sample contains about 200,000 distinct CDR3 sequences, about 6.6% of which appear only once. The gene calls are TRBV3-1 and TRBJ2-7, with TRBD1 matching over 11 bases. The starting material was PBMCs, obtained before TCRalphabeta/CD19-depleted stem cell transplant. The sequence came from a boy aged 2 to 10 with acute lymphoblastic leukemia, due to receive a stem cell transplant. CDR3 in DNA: TGTGCCAGCAGCCGATATCTTCCGGGACAGGGGGAGTACGAGCAGTACTTC. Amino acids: CASSRYLPGQGEYEQYF.